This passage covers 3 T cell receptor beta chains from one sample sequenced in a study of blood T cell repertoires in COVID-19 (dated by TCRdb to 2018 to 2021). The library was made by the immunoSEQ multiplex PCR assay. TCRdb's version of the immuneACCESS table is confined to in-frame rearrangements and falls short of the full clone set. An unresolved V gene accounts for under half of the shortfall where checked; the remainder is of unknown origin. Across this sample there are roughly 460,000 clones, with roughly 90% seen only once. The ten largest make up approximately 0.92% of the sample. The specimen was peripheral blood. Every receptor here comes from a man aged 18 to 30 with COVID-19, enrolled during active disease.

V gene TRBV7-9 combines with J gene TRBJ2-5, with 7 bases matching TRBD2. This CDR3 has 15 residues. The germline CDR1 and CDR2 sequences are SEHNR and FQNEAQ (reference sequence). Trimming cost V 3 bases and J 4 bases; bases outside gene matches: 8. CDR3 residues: CASSLVRRGGETQYF. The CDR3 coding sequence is TGTGCCAGCAGCTTGGTCCGGCGCGGGGGAGAGACCCAGTACTTC.

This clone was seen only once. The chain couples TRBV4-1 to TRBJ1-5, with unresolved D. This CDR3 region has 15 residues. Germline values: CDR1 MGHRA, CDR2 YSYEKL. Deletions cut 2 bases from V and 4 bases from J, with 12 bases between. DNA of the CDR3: TGCGCCAGCAGCCAACCCCAAAGCCTAAATCAGCCCCAGCATTTT. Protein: CASSQPQSLNQPQHF.

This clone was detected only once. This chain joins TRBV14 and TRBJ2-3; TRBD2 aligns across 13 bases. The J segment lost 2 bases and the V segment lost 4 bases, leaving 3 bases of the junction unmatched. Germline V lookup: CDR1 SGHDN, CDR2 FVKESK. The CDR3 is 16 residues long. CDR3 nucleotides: TGTGCCAGCAGCCCGGGACTAGCGGGGAACACAGATACGCAGTATTTT. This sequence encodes CASSPGLAGNTDTQYF.